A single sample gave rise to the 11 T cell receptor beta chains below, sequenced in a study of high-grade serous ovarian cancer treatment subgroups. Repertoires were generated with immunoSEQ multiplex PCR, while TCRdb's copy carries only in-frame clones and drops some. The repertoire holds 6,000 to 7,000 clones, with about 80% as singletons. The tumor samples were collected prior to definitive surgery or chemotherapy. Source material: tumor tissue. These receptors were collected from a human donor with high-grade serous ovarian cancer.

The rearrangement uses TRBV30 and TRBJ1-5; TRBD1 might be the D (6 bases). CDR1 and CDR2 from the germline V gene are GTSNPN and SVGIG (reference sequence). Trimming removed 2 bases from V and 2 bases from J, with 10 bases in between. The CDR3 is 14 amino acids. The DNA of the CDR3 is TGTGCCTGGAGTACAGGGCGGGGCAATCAGCCCCAGCATTTT. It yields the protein CAWSTGRGNQPQHF.

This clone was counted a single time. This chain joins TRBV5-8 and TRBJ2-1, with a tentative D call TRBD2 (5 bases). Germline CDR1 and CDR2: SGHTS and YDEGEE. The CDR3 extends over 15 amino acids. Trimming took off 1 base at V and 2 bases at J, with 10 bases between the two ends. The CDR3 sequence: CASSLISGPYNEQFF. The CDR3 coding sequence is TGTGCCAGCAGCTTGATCAGCGGCCCCTACAATGAGCAGTTCTTC.

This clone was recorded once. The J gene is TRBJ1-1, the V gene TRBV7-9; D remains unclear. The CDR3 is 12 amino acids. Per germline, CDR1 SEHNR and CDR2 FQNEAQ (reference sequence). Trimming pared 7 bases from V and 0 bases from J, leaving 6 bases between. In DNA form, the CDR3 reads TGTGCCAGCATCGGACTGAACACTGAAGCTTTCTTT. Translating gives CASIGLNTEAFF.

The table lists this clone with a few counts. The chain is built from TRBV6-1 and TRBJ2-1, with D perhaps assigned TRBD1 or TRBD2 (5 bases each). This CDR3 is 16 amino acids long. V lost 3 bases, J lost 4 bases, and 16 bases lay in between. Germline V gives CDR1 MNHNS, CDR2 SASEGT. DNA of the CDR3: TGTGCCAGCAGTGAGTCCGGGACGGACCCTTACAATGAGCAGTTCTTC. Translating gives CASSESGTDPYNEQFF.

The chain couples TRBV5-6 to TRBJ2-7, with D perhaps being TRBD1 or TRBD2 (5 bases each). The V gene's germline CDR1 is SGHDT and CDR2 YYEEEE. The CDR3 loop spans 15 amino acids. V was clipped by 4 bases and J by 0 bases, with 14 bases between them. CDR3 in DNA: TGTGCCAGCAGCCTAAACGGGGACGGCTCCTACGAGCAGTACTTC. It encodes CASSLNGDGSYEQYF.

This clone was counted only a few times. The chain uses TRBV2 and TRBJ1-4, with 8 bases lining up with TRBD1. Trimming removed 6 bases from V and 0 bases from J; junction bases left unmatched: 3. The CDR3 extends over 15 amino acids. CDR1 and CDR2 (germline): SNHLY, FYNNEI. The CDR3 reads CASREQGATNEKLFF. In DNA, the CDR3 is TGTGCCAGCAGAGAACAGGGGGCAACTAATGAAAAACTGTTTTTT.

As DNA, the CDR3 is TGTGCCAGCAGTTATTGGGACTTGAGCTCTGGAAACACCATATATTTT. Translated, it gives CASSYWDLSSGNTIYF. This rearrangement joins TRBV6-6 to TRBJ1-3; a weak D match, TRBD1 (5 bases). Germline V gene lookup returns CDR1 MNHNY and CDR2 SVGAGI (reference sequence). The V end lost 3 bases, the J end lost 0 bases, and 12 bases lay between the germline ends. This CDR3 has 16 residues.

The CDR3: CASSLGLGVAYEQYF. CDR3 sequence (DNA): TGTGCCAGCAGCTTAGGGTTGGGGGTGGCCTACGAGCAGTACTTC. This chain uses TRBV13 with TRBJ2-7; D could derive from TRBD1 or TRBD2 (5 bases each). Germline-derived CDR1 and CDR2 are PRHDT and FYEKMQ (reference sequence). The ends were cut back, 0 bases at V and 2 bases at J, with 11 bases in the middle. The CDR3 spans 15 residues.

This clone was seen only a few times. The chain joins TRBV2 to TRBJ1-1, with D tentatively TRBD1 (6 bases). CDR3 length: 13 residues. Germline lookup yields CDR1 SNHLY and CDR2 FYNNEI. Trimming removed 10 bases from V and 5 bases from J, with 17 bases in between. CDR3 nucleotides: TGTGCCACCACCCCACGAGGGGGGACTGAAGCTTTCTTT. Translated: CATTPRGGTEAFF.

This CDR3 is CASSSNRGLGYF. CDR3 bases: TGTGCCAGCAGTTCCAACAGGGGGCTTGGGTACTTC. J is TRBJ2-5 and V is TRBV28, with 9 bases aligning to TRBD1. The CDR3 runs 12 residues. V gave up 4 bases and J gave up 13 bases; unmatched junction bases: 7. Germline V gene data show CDR1 as MDHEN and CDR2 as SYDVKM.

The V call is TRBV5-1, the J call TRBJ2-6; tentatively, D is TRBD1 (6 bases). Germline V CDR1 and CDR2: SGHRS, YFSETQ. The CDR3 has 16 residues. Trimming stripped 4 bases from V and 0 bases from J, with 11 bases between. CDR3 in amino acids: CASSRTGSSGANVLTF. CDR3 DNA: TGCGCCAGCAGCCGAACAGGGAGCTCTGGGGCCAACGTCCTGACTTTC. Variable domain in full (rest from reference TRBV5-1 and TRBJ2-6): KAGVTQTPRYLIKTRGQQVTLSCSPISGHRSVSWYQQTPGQGLQFLFEYFSETQRNKGNFPGRFSGRQFSNSRSEMNVSTLELGDSALYLCASSRTGSSGANVLTFGAGSRLTVL.